The subject of this entry is one T cell receptor beta chain. The PCR used 60 Vbeta and 13 Jbeta primers. The method was immunoSEQ multiplex PCR; TCRdb's version includes in-frame clones alone and lacks a portion of them. The data show 240,000 or so clones, about 86% seen once. This entry belongs to a study of cytomegalovirus exposure and HLA in healthy donors. This CDR3 region has 15 residues. V was pared by 2 bases and J by 2 bases, with 13 bases between. CDR1 and CDR2 from the germline V gene are SGHTA and FQGTGA. The sequencing sample was made of PBMCs. V gene TRBV7-3 combines with J gene TRBJ2-7, with D maybe TRBD1 (7 bases). This TCR came from a woman between 55 and 75 years old in good health and CMV-seropositive. CDR3 loop: CASSLQGGSAYEQYF. CDR3 nucleotides: TGTGCCAGCAGCTTACAGGGGGGATCTGCCTACGAGCAGTACTTC.